The 16 T cell receptor beta chains below come from one sample, sequenced in a study of shared clonotypes between healthy human individuals. TCRdb's table, derived via immunoSEQ multiplex PCR, lists solely in-frame clones and lacks some. The sample lists roughly 500,000 clones, over 70% occurring once. Sample: PBMCs. All receptors come from a woman aged 40 to 50 in good health. Some clones in this sample may be carry-over from other donors' samples.

This clone was observed a handful of times. The chain links TRBV7-9 to TRBJ2-2; 8 nucleotides align to TRBD2. CDR1 and CDR2 (germline): SEHNR, FQNEAQ (reference sequence). V gave up 5 bases and J gave up 1 base; unmatched junction bases: 9. CDR3 length equals 17 residues. The CDR3 spells CASSLYEGLVNTGELFF. CDR3 sequence (DNA): TGTGCCAGCAGCCTCTATGAGGGACTAGTGAACACCGGGGAGCTGTTTTTT.

With regard to this clone: A read error is likely here: a far larger clone is one base away. V usage is TRBV5-6 and J usage is TRBJ2-1; 10 bases are a match to TRBD2. The germline V gene has CDR1 SGHDT and CDR2 YYEEEE. V lost 4 bases, J lost 1 base, and 5 bases stayed unmatched. The CDR3 is 16 residues long. The CDR3 sequence: CASSTPSGGSYNEQFF. CDR3 DNA sequence: TGTGCCAGCAGCACTCCTAGCGGGGGATCCTACAATGAGCAGTTCTTC.

V and J are TRBV4-1 and TRBJ2-5; 11 positions agree with TRBD2. After removal of 3 bases from V and 5 bases from J, the junction contained 8 bases not matched to a gene. This CDR3 region has 16 residues. CDR1 and CDR2 (germline): MGHRA, YSYEKL. The CDR3 reads CASSQGLAASRETQYF. CDR3 bases: TGCGCCAGCAGCCAGGGACTAGCGGCCTCCCGGGAGACCCAGTACTTC.

The chain joins TRBV6-4 to TRBJ2-7, with 8 bases aligning to TRBD2. V was clipped by 5 bases and J by 2 bases; unmatched bases: 8. This CDR3 spans 15 amino acids. Germline CDR1 reads MRHNA; CDR2 reads SNTAGT. Here the CDR3 DNA reads TGTGCCAGCAGTCCATCTAGCGGGTCGACCTACGAGCAGTACTTC. Its protein product is CASSPSSGSTYEQYF.

The chain combines TRBV7-8 with TRBJ1-2, with D possibly being TRBD1 (6 bases). The CDR3 has 15 residues. Germline V CDR1 and CDR2: SGHVS, FQNEAQ. The V and J ends lost 5 bases and 4 bases respectively, with 17 bases between them. Here the CDR3 reads CASSRKQGSLYGYTF. The CDR3 coding sequence is TGTGCCAGCAGCCGAAAACAGGGTTCTCTCTATGGCTACACCTTC.

The rearrangement links TRBV19 to TRBJ2-1; the D call may be TRBD1 or TRBD2 (5 bases each). V lost 1 base, J lost 0 bases, and 16 bases lay in between. Germline V gene lookup returns CDR1 LNHDA and CDR2 SQIVND (reference sequence). This CDR3 spans 18 amino acids. The DNA for the CDR3 is TGTGCCAGTAGTATAGCCTCCGTGGGGGAGAGCTCCTACAATGAGCAGTTCTTC. This translates into CASSIASVGESSYNEQFF.

This clone was observed once. The V gene is TRBV5-5, the J gene TRBJ2-5; D unresolved. Trimming cost V 2 bases and J 2 bases, with 7 bases left between them. This CDR3 spans 13 amino acids. Germline loops: CDR1 SGHKS, CDR2 YYEKEE (reference sequence). The CDR3 loop is CASSLSQQETQYF. Written as DNA, the CDR3 is TGTGCCAGCAGCTTAAGTCAGCAAGAGACCCAGTACTTC.

As concerns this clone: Given a far larger clone just one base away, this is likely a sequencing read error. The V and J genes are TRBV9 and TRBJ1-5, with D perhaps TRBD1 (6 bases). The CDR3 sequence is 15 residues long. Germline V gene lookup returns CDR1 SGDLS and CDR2 YYNGEE. The CDR3 DNA reads TGTGCCAGCAGCAGGGGGGGAGCCCCAAATCAGCCCCAGCAGTTT. Translation: CASSRGGAPNQPQQF.

The chain carries TRBV11-2 and TRBJ2-7, with D perhaps TRBD1 or TRBD2 (6 bases each). Trimming took 0 bases from V and 7 from J, leaving 16 bases between them. The CDR3 has 15 amino acids. The V gene's germline CDR1 is SGHAT and CDR2 FQNNGV. The CDR3 loop reads CASSLDWGAPWEQYF. The CDR3 DNA follows: TGTGCCAGCAGCTTAGATTGGGGGGCCCCTTGGGAGCAGTACTTC.

The genes are TRBV15 and TRBJ1-2, with D unclear. This CDR3 region has 13 residues. V dropped 1 base and J dropped 3 bases, with 6 bases sitting between them. In germline, CDR1 is LNHNV, CDR2 YYDKDF (reference sequence). The CDR3 DNA is TGTGCCACCAGCAGAGCAACAGACTATGGCTACACCTTC. This codes for CATSRATDYGYTF. Drawing the rest from reference TRBV15 and TRBJ1-2, the complete variable domain is DAMVIQNPRYQVTQFGKPVTLSCSQTLNHNVMYWYQQKSSQAPKLLFHYYDKDFNNEADTPDNFQSRRPNTSFCFLDIRSPGLGDTAMYLCATSRATDYGYTFGSGTRLTVV.

Ten or more counts support this clone. The rearrangement uses TRBV4-2 and TRBJ2-5; 9 bases fit TRBD1. The tail of the sequence fits TRBJ2-7 better, so the J call may be wrong. CDR3 length equals 15 residues. Germline V gene data show CDR1 as LGHNA and CDR2 as YNFKEQ. The CDR3 DNA reads as TGTGCCAGCAGCCAGGGCGGGGGACAGGGTCGCGAGCAGTACTTC. Its protein is CASSQGGGQGREQYF.

This clone has just one count. The same CDR3 arises from other DNA sequences in this sample as well. The chain recombines TRBV5-6 with TRBJ1-3; TRBD1 might be the D (6 bases). Between the trimmed V and J ends, which lost 5 bases and 0 bases, there was a span of 21 bases. The germline gives CDR1 SGHDT, CDR2 YYEEEE. The CDR3 is made up of 18 amino acids. The CDR3 nucleotides are TGTGCCAGCAGTTCGAACCGTGGAGGACAGTTCTCTGGAAACACCATATATTTT. The encoded protein is CASSSNRGGQFSGNTIYF.

This clone was counted a few times. A read error likely explains this, since a far larger clone differs by one base. The sample has other DNA sequences that encode this CDR3 too. The chain combines TRBV19 with TRBJ2-7, with D possibly called TRBD1 or TRBD2 (5 bases each). Per the germline V gene, CDR1 is LNHDA and CDR2 is SQIVND (reference sequence). CDR3 length: 11 amino acids. Trimming shortened V by 8 bases and J by 3 bases, and 8 bases separated the two germline ends. The CDR3 nucleotides read TGTGCCAGTGATGGGGGCTACGAGCAGTACTTC. This codes for CASDGGYEQYF.

Notes on this clone: This sequence may be a read error, since a much larger clone differs from it by one base. The genes are TRBV6-4 and TRBJ2-2; 9 bases fit TRBD1. The CDR3 is made up of 17 amino acids. Per germline, CDR1 MRHNA and CDR2 SNTAGT. CDR3 protein: CASSDSAGTGSSGGLFF. CDR3 coding DNA: TGTGCCAGCAGTGACTCGGCGGGGACAGGGTCATCCGGGGGGCTGTTTTTT.

This clone has a handful of counts. A far larger clone is one nucleotide away, so this likely arose from a read error. Other DNA sequences within the sample encode an identical CDR3. The chain recombines TRBV25-1 with TRBJ1-1; D possibly corresponds to TRBD1 (6 bases). Germline lookup yields CDR1 MGHDK and CDR2 SYGVNS. The CDR3 sequence is 15 residues long. CDR3 nucleotides: TGTGCTAGTGTCCCTGGGGGCGCGGGGAACACTGAAGCTTTCTTT. This translates into CASVPGGAGNTEAFF.

The V and J genes are TRBV30 and TRBJ1-2; 8 nucleotides align to TRBD1. This CDR3 spans 16 amino acids. Losses at the gene ends were 1 base for V and 5 bases for J; bases not matched to a gene: 12. Germline V gene data show CDR1 as GTSNPN and CDR2 as SVGIG (reference sequence). The CDR3 reads CAWSAGDRRGYYGYTF. The CDR3 DNA reads TGTGCCTGGAGTGCAGGGGACAGGCGGGGCTATTATGGCTACACCTTC. The entire variable domain, with the rest obtained from reference TRBV30 and TRBJ1-2, is as follows: SQTIHQWPATLVQPVGSPLSLECTVEGTSNPNLYWYRQAAGRGLQLLFYSVGIGQISSEVPQNLSASRPQDRQFILSSKKLLLSDSGFYLCAWSAGDRRGYYGYTFGSGTRLTVV.